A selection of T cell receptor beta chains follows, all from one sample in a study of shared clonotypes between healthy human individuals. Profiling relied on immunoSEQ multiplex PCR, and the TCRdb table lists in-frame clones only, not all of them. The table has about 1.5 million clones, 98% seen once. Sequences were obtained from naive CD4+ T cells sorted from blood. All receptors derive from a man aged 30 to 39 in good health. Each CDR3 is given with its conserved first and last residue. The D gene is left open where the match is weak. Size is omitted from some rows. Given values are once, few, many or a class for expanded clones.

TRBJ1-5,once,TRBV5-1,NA,CASSLDGNQPQHF,TGCGCCAGCAGCTTGGATGGAAATCAGCCCCAGCATTTT
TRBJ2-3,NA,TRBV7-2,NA,CASSLLGTSTDTQYF,TGTGCCAGCAGCTTGCTAGGCACTAGCACAGATACGCAGTATTTT
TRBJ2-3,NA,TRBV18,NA,CASSPLIGADTQYF,TGTGCCAGCTCACCATTGATTGGGGCAGATACGCAGTATTTT
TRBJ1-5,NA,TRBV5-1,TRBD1,CASSPTTGGGQPQHF,TGCGCCAGCAGCCCAACCACAGGGGGGGGTCAGCCCCAGCATTTT
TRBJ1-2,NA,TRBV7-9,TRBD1,CASSIWDRVDYGYTF,TGTGCCAGCAGCATTTGGGACAGGGTAGACTATGGCTACACCTTC
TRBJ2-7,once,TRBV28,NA,CASTRIGADSYEQYF,TGTGCCAGTACTCGTATCGGGGCTGACTCCTACGAGCAGTACTTC
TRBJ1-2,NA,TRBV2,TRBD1,CASSAGDRVGGYTF,TGTGCCAGCAGTGCCGGGGACAGGGTCGGTGGCTACACCTTC
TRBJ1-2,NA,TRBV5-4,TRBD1,CASSLTGDYYGYTF,TGTGCCAGCAGCTTGACAGGGGATTACTATGGCTACACCTTC
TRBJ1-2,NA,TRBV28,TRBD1,CASSPTPGTGRHGYTF,TGTGCCAGCAGTCCAACACCTGGGACAGGGAGGCATGGCTACACCTTC
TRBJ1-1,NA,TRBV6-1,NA,CASRDSGNTEAFF,TGTGCCAGCAGAGACAGTGGGAACACTGAAGCTTTCTTT
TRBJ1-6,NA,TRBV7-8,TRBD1,CASSIGTVLSPLHF,TGTGCCAGCAGCATCGGGACAGTTCTTTCACCCCTCCACTTT
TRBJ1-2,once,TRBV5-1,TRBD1,CASSSRQGDVYGYTF,TGCGCCAGCAGCTCGAGACAGGGGGACGTCTATGGCTACACCTTC
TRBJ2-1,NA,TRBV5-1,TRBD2,CASSLTSGTPRQFF,TGCGCCAGCAGCTTGACTAGCGGGACCCCCCGGCAGTTCTTC
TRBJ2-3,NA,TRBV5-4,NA,CASSWTYNSRDTDTQYF,TGTGCCAGCAGCTGGACCTACAATAGCCGGGACACAGATACGCAGTATTTT
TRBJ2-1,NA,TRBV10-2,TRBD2,CASDISGRHQNEQFF,TGCGCCAGTGACATTAGCGGGAGGCACCAAAATGAGCAGTTCTTC
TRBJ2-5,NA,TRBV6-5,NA,CASSYSRETQYF,TGTGCCAGCAGTTACTCTAGGGAGACCCAGTACTTC
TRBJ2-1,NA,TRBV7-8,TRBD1,CASSLLWGQATWHNEQFF,TGTGCCAGCAGCTTACTGTGGGGACAGGCAACTTGGCACAATGAGCAGTTCTTC
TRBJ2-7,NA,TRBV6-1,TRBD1,CASGAGGPYEQYF,TGTGCCAGCGGGGCAGGGGGACCCTACGAGCAGTACTTC